This note documents a single TCR beta chain sequence. What it binds is unknown. This record comes from a study of T cell responses to AZD1222 COVID-19 vaccine. Broader study findings: Females made up more of the donors, who were largely white British, and clonal diversity may have come out too low. Two doses of AZD1222 preceded a rise in Spike-specific TCR breadth and depth. It was only a handful of AZD1222 recipients who were seropositive at baseline.

This CDR3 region has 15 residues. The V and J ends lost 2 bases and 6 bases, in that order; junction bases with no gene match: 7. Germline V lookup: CDR1 PRHDT, CDR2 FYEKMQ (reference sequence). The data were produced by immunoSEQ multiplex PCR, yet TCRdb's version contains in-frame clones alone and is incomplete. Among fewer than 90,000 clones listed, about nine tenths were seen once. The sequence came from an adult in good health. The J gene is TRBJ1-5, the V gene TRBV13, with TRBD1 matching over 7 bases. Sample: peripheral blood, taken on day 0 of AZD1222 vaccination. The CDR3, as DNA: TGTGCCAGCAGCTTAAACAGGGGAAGTGGTCAGCCCCAGCATTTT. This encodes CASSLNRGSGQPQHF.